These 28 T cell receptor beta chains were sequenced from one sample in a study of tumor-infiltrating lymphocytes in primary liver carcinoma. The template, 500 ng total RNA, yielded TCR beta cDNA made with a constant-region primer. Employing slightly modified ARM-PCR, three nested multiplex PCR rounds were run, and these gave rise to the TCR beta libraries. Rounds one and two of PCR, each of 10 to 11 cycles, were primed with TRBV1-TRBV30 forward primers and a C-beta reverse primer. From the multiplex PCR reads, TCRdb called clonotypes with MiXCR, one entry per CDR3 protein. The profile shows tens of thousands of distinct CDR3 sequences, 70% to 90% of them singletons. The study co-extracted DNA and RNA from around 20-30 mg of unsorted bulk tissue. Sequencing used liver tumor tissue from sampling region 2. Subset here: tumor region T2, inferior pole. The receptors were sampled from a woman aged 25 to 39 with primary liver carcinoma and hepatitis B virus infection.

To note about this clonotype: This CDR3 fails to terminate in the conserved phenylalanine or tryptophan, so it likely reflects a read error. The chain joins TRBV5-1 to TRBJ2-7, with a possible D match to TRBD2 (5 bases). Germline V gene lookup returns CDR1 SGHRS and CDR2 YFSETQ. The CDR3 totals 15 residues. V was trimmed by 2 bases and J by 2 bases, leaving 14 bases between them. This CDR3 reads CASSFTIGDTYEQYL. CDR3 coding DNA: TGCGCCAGCAGCTTTACCATCGGGGATACCTACGAGCAGTACTTA.

As to this clonotype: The junction differs from germline at one of its ends, possibly a read error. J is TRBJ2-5 and V is TRBV11-2, with a possible D match to TRBD2 (6 bases). The germline V gene encodes CDR1 SGHAT and CDR2 FQNNGV. The CDR3 loop spans 14 amino acids. CDR3 loop: CTSRSPGNWEAQYF. The CDR3 DNA reads TGTACCAGCCGCTCCCCGGGGAACTGGGAGGCCCAGTACTTC.

On this clonotype: The conserved final phenylalanine or tryptophan is absent from the CDR3, which likely points to a read error. It is unclear where the CDR3 begins or ends on the DNA, so no DNA is shown, and the CDR3 is as TCRdb lists it. The chain couples TRBV7-9 to TRBJ2-7; the table calls TRBD2, which could not be checked here. Germline V gene sequence: CDR1 SEHNR, CDR2 FQNEAQ (reference sequence). The CDR3 region is 14 residues in length, termini included. CDR3 amino acids: CASGSGGLSYEQYI.

With regard to this clonotype: The final CDR3 position lacks the conserved phenylalanine or tryptophan, pointing to a likely read error. The chain has TRBV7-9 and TRBJ1-5; a possible D gene is TRBD1 (5 bases). The germline V gene encodes CDR1 SEHNR and CDR2 FQNEAQ (reference sequence). This CDR3 is 15 amino acids long. DNA of the CDR3: TGTGCCAGGAGCTTGACGATCGGGAGGGGTCAACCCCAGCATCTT. Translation gives CARSLTIGRGQPQHL.

The chain couples TRBV11-2 to TRBJ2-7; D unresolved. The V gene's germline CDR1 is SGHAT and CDR2 FQNNGV. The CDR3 contains 13 residues. V lost 1 base and J lost 8, with 12 bases in between. The CDR3 DNA reads as TGTGCCAGCAGCTTAGGCTCAAACCGCAAGCAGTACTTC. It yields the protein CASSLGSNRKQYF.

Comments on this clonotype: The junction departs from germline at one end; a sequencing error may be responsible. This chain joins TRBV30 and TRBJ2-3, with D perhaps given as TRBD1 or TRBD2 (5 bases each). Germline CDR1 and CDR2: GTSNPN and SVGIG (reference sequence). The CDR3 is 14 amino acids. The CDR3 reads CAWSPGTSTVTQYF. CDR3 DNA: TGTGCCTGGAGTCCGGGGACGAGCACAGTTACGCAGTATTTT.

Details on this clonotype: Germline and junction disagree at one end, which may indicate a read error. V and J are TRBV6-5 and TRBJ2-2; 9 bases map to TRBD2. This CDR3 has 16 residues. Per germline, CDR1 MNHEY and CDR2 SVGAGI. The CDR3 spells CASRWTSARGTGELSF. The CDR3 DNA sequence: TGTGCCAGCAGGTGGACTAGCGCCCGAGGCACCGGGGAGCTATCTTTT.

About this clonotype: This may be a read error: a much more frequent sequence differs by one nucleotide. The J gene is TRBJ1-2, the V gene TRBV20-1; tentative D call: TRBD1 (5 bases). CDR1 DFQATT and CDR2 SNEGSKA come from the germline V gene (reference sequence). The CDR3 spans 14 residues. The CDR3 loop is CSVRDDSNKDGYTF. Written as DNA, the CDR3 is TGCAGTGTTAGAGATGACAGTAACAAGGATGGCTACACCTTC.

Regarding this clonotype: One end of the junction fails to match germline, which may point to a read error. V gene TRBV4-3 combines with J gene TRBJ2-7; 7 bases align to TRBD2. The CDR3 loop spans 16 amino acids. Germline CDR1 reads LGHNA; CDR2 reads YSLEER. CDR3 DNA sequence: TGCACCAGCAGGAAAGATAGGACTAGGATCACTTACGAGCAATACTTC. As protein: CTSRKDRTRITYEQYF.

The gene calls are TRBV28 and TRBJ2-3; TRBD1 is a possible D gene (5 bases). The CDR3 runs 14 residues. Trimming removed 5 bases at V and 8 bases at J, with 17 bases between. CDR1 and CDR2 (germline): MDHEN, SYDVKM. CDR3 sequence (DNA): TGTGCCAGCAGTAAAGCTGGAGCACAGGTTACGCAGTATTTT. It codes for CASSKAGAQVTQYF.

As to this clonotype: This is likely a read error, given that the CDR3 carries no conserved phenylalanine or tryptophan at its end. It is unclear where the CDR3 begins or ends on the DNA, so no DNA is shown, and the CDR3 is as TCRdb lists it. This chain uses TRBV11-3 with TRBJ2-5; TRBD2, the D gene given by the table, was not confirmed from the DNA. Germline loops: CDR1 SGHNT, CDR2 YENEEA. The CDR3 length is 18 residues, termini included. The CDR3 reads CASSPSSLAGVKGETQYI.

About this clonotype: Germline and junction disagree at one end, which may indicate a read error. The rearrangement links TRBV7-8 to TRBJ2-7, with D unclear. Germline values: CDR1 SGHVS, CDR2 FQNEAQ. CDR3 length equals 18 residues. The CDR3 region has the DNA TGTGCCAGCAGCTCGCGTCGCGGTCGTACTATGAGCCCCTACAAGCAGTACTTC. Its translation is CASSSRRGRTMSPYKQYF.

About this clonotype itself: At one boundary the junction diverges from the germline segment, which might be a read error. V and J are TRBV13 and TRBJ1-1; tentatively, D is TRBD1 (5 bases). Germline V gives CDR1 PRHDT, CDR2 FYEKMQ (reference sequence). The CDR3 is made up of 17 amino acids. The CDR3: CTSSLGGFSIGGTEAFF. CDR3 nucleotides: TGTACCAGCAGCTTGGGAGGGTTTAGTATTGGGGGCACTGAAGCTTTCTTT.

Of note for this clonotype: It is unclear where the CDR3 begins or ends on the DNA, so no DNA is shown, and the CDR3 is as TCRdb lists it. The J gene is TRBJ1-6, the V gene TRBV5-6. Germline V gene sequence: CDR1 SGHDT, CDR2 YYEEEE. The CDR3 extends over 14 residues, inclusive of both ends. The CDR3 here is CVSSLVALGSPPHF.

This clonotype was seen a few times. Its ends do not fully match the called genes, so a read error is possible. V is TRBV5-5 and J is TRBJ1-6; D ambiguous. This CDR3 has 14 amino acids. In germline, CDR1 is SGHKS, CDR2 YYEKEE (reference sequence). In nucleotides, the CDR3 is TGTGTCAGCAACTTGGACGTCAGTAATTCATCCCTCCACTTT. Translating it yields CVSNLDVSNSSLHF.

Concerning this clonotype: A read error may produce the germline difference seen at one junction end. V and J are TRBV6-5 and TRBJ2-2; 7 bases map to TRBD1. The CDR3 is 15 amino acids. CDR1 is MNHEY, CDR2 SVGAGI, per germline. The CDR3, as DNA: TGTGCCAGCAGTCCGCCGACAGGGTTCATCGGGGAGTTGTTTTTT. Residues: CASSPPTGFIGELFF.

V usage is TRBV29-1 and J usage is TRBJ2-1; D remains unclear. Judging by the DNA end, TRBJ2-7 fits better; the J call may be wrong. The germline CDR1 and CDR2 sequences are SQVTM and ANQGSEA. The CDR3 runs to 12 residues. The CDR3 DNA follows: TGCAGCGCCCTAAGGGATTATAGTGAGCAGTACTTC. This encodes CSALRDYSEQYF.

A note on this clonotype: One junction end disagrees with the germline gene, perhaps due to a read error. The CDR3 region has the DNA TGTGCCAGCAGCTTGGGATCGGGGGCCCTAACTGAAACTTTCTTT. Amino acid sequence: CASSLGSGALTETFF. The chain joins TRBV5-4 to TRBJ1-1; D is perhaps TRBD1 (6 bases). The CDR3 has 15 amino acids. Germline lookup yields CDR1 SGHNT and CDR2 YYREEE (reference sequence).

A word on this clonotype: An end of the junction differs from the germline gene, which may be a read error. The CDR3 sequence: CAINESVHYNEQFF. DNA for the CDR3: TGTGCCATCAATGAGTCCGTTCACTACAACGAGCAGTTCTTC. The V and J genes are TRBV10-3 and TRBJ2-1; D unclear. Germline V gives CDR1 ENHRY, CDR2 SYGVKD. The length of the CDR3 is 14 residues.

Of note for this clonotype: An end of the junction does not agree with germline; a read error may underlie this. The chain is built from TRBV6-5 and TRBJ2-6, with 7 bases aligning to TRBD1. Germline V lookup: CDR1 MNHEY, CDR2 SVGAGI. The CDR3 covers 17 residues. CDR3 sequence: CASRMGQRASGANVLTF. The DNA of the CDR3 is TGTGCAAGCAGGATGGGACAGAGGGCAAGTGGAGCCAACGTCCTGACTTTC.

About this clonotype: No conserved phenylalanine or tryptophan ends this CDR3, so it is likely a read error. J is TRBJ2-7 and V is TRBV11-2; no firm D call. V lost 6 bases and J 10 bases, leaving 13 bases between the germline ends. There are 11 residues in the CDR3. The germline gives CDR1 SGHAT, CDR2 FQNNGV. The CDR3 DNA reads TGTGCCAGCAGTCCGGCCAGTGAACAGTACCTC. It translates to CASSPASEQYL.

With respect to this clonotype: The missing conserved phenylalanine or tryptophan at the end of this CDR3 makes a read error likely. The chain carries TRBV6-5 and TRBJ2-7, with a tentative D call TRBD2 (5 bases). V was shortened by 2 bases and J by 4 bases, with 15 bases between the two germline ends. CDR3 length: 15 residues. Germline V lookup: CDR1 MNHEY, CDR2 SVGAGI. This CDR3 reads CASSYKESGSYEQYY. The CDR3 nucleotides are TGTGCCAGCAGTTACAAGGAGAGCGGCTCATACGAGCAGTACTAC.

A note on this clonotype: Germline and junction disagree at one end, which may indicate a read error. V usage is TRBV29-1 and J usage is TRBJ2-2, with TRBD2 as a possible D gene (5 bases). CDR1 and CDR2 from the germline V gene are SQVTM and ANQGSEA. The CDR3 is 13 residues long. The CDR3 sequence is CSVGRKDTGELFF. CDR3 bases: TGCAGTGTTGGGAGAAAAGACACCGGGGAGCTGTTTTTT.

This clonotype occurred a few times. A junction end diverges from the germline sequence, so it may reflect a read error. J is TRBJ1-2 and V is TRBV18; 8 bases map to TRBD1. Germline CDR1 KGHSH, CDR2 LQKENI. The CDR3 consists of 16 residues. The DNA of the CDR3 is TGTGCCAGCCCACCACCGGCCGGACAGGGAGACTATGGCTGCACCTTC. Encoded protein: CASPPPAGQGDYGCTF.

Details on this clonotype: One end of the junction does not line up with germline, which may come from a read error. The genes are TRBV4-2 and TRBJ2-1; D unclear. This CDR3 contains 18 residues. Germline V gene lookup returns CDR1 LGHNA and CDR2 YNFKEQ. The CDR3 loop reads CAISQAVSVRSSYSEQFF. CDR3 coding DNA: TGTGCCATCAGCCAAGCAGTGAGCGTCCGAAGCTCCTACAGTGAGCAGTTCTTC.

By its share, this clonotype is medium-sized. The genes are TRBV28 and TRBJ2-2; 7 bases are a match to TRBD2. V shed 8 bases, J shed 7 bases, and the junction held 10 bases outside the gene matches. There are 14 residues in the CDR3. CDR1 MDHEN and CDR2 SYDVKM come from the germline V gene. CDR3 nucleotides: TGTGCCAGCTATAAGCGGGGATATGGCGGGGAGCTGTTTTTT. Translating gives CASYKRGYGGELFF.

The CDR3 spells CASSQDDRGRREKLFF. The CDR3 nucleotides read TGCGCCAGCAGCCAAGATGATAGGGGGCGGAGGGAAAAACTGTTTTTT. This rearrangement joins TRBV4-1 to TRBJ1-4; TRBD1 agrees at 7 bases. V lost 0 bases, J lost 8 bases, and 9 bases stayed unmatched. The CDR3 has 16 amino acids. From germline, CDR1 is MGHRA and CDR2 YSYEKL.

Note on this clonotype: An end of the junction does not agree with germline; a read error may underlie this. The V and J genes are TRBV10-3 and TRBJ2-3; 10 bases fit TRBD1. Germline V gene lookup returns CDR1 ENHRY and CDR2 SYGVKD. The CDR3 extends over 15 amino acids. The CDR3 sequence is CVICEPGTGADTQYF. The CDR3 DNA reads as TGTGTCATCTGTGAACCCGGGACAGGGGCCGATACGCAGTACTTT.